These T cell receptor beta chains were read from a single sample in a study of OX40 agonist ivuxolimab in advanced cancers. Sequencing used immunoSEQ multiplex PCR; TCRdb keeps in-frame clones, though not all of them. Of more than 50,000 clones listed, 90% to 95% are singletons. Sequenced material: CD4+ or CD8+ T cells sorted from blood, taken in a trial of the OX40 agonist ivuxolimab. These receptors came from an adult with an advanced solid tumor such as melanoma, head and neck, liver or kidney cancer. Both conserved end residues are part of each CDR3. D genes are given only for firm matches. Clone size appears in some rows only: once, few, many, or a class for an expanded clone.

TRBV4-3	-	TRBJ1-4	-	CASSLGVPPGEKLFF	TGCGCCAGCAGCCTCGGTGTGCCACCGGGGGAAAAACTGTTTTTT
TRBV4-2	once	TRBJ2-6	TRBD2	CASSPREGKVGANVLTF	TGTGCCAGCAGCCCCCGGGAGGGGAAGGTTGGGGCCAACGTCCTGACTTTC
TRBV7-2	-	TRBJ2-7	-	CASSLGTSPVYEQYF	TGTGCCAGCAGCTTAGGCACCTCACCGGTCTACGAGCAGTACTTC
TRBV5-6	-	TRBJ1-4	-	CASSLDREKLFF	TGTGCCAGCAGCTTGGACCGGGAAAAACTGTTTTTT
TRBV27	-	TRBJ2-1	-	CASKVGAYNEQFF	TGTGCCAGCAAGGTAGGGGCCTACAATGAGCAGTTCTTC
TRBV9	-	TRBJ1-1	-	CASSAPEGYGAAEAFF	TGTGCCAGCAGCGCACCGGAGGGGTACGGGGCTGCTGAAGCTTTCTTT
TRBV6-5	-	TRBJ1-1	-	CASSPSQGSEAFF	TGTGCCAGCAGCCCATCCCAGGGGTCTGAAGCTTTCTTT
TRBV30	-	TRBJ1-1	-	CASPTGMNTEAFF	TGTGCCTCTCCAACAGGGATGAACACTGAAGCTTTCTTT
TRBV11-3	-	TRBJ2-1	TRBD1	CASSLAPGQGAGYNEQFF	TGTGCCAGCAGCTTAGCTCCGGGACAGGGGGCGGGCTACAATGAGCAGTTCTTC
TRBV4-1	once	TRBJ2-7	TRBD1	CASSPPQAGGFHEQYF	TGCGCCAGCAGCCCCCCCCAGGCAGGGGGCTTCCACGAGCAGTACTTC